This T cell receptor beta chain originates from a study of CD8 T cells in ankylosing spondylitis. In its sample, this clonotype was seen many times. V dropped 0 bases and J dropped 2 bases, with 6 bases sitting between them. Germline V gene sequence: CDR1 SGDLS, CDR2 YYNGEE. The CDR3 contains 14 residues. TCRdb analysed the 5' RACE reads with MiXCR anew, one entry per CDR3 protein. The sample lists 200,000 to 300,000 distinct CDR3 sequences; about 10% were seen once. The chain joins TRBV9 to TRBJ1-5; D gene uncertain. The sequenced sample was blood, either unsorted or a sorted T cell fraction (not recorded which). The TCR originated in a male donor with ankylosing spondylitis or in good health (not recorded which). CDR3 amino acids: CASSVGSGNQPQHF. CDR3 nucleotide sequence: TGTGCCAGCAGCGTAGGGTCGGGCAATCAGCCCCAGCATTTT.